The TCR beta chain described here comes from a study of Ad26.COV2.S vaccination and SARS-CoV-2 variants. The table came from immunoSEQ multiplex PCR; TCRdb's copy has only in-frame clones and leaves some out. This sample carries approximately 340,000 clones, about 90% of them seen once, and the ten largest clones take around 4%. Regarding this clone: What it recognizes is unknown. The sample carries other DNA sequences with the same CDR3.

The V gene's germline CDR1 is SGHRS and CDR2 YFSETQ. V was trimmed by 5 bases and J by 4 bases, leaving 10 bases between them. This CDR3 is 12 amino acids long. General study findings and limits: Post-vaccination spike-specific CD8+ and CD4+ T cell responses reportedly had substantial breadth. Spike-specific TCR breadth was greater in vaccine than placebo recipients. Recipients of vaccine and of placebo showed similar breadth of their non-spike TCR repertoires. Analyses that measured TCR breadth and depth may have underestimated total T cell responses.

This chain links TRBV5-1 with TRBJ2-7; D remains unclear. This clonotype was sampled from a human donor who had recovered from COVID-19. Sequences were derived from peripheral blood, sampled after recovery from COVID-19. The CDR3 reads CASSSQGYEQYF. CDR3 bases: TGCGCCAGCAGTTCCCAAGGTTACGAGCAGTACTTC.